A single sample is the source of the 8 T cell receptor beta chains below, sequenced in a study of CD8 T cells in ankylosing spondylitis (dated by TCRdb to the late 2010s). The receptor library was made with 5' RACE. This sample was sequenced with an Illumina HiSeq 2500. TCRdb trimmed the raw reads at Q25, called clones with MiXCR and kept productive beta chains. Rows matching on CDR3 protein sequence are summarized as one entry with the most common DNA and genes. The sample profile shows hundreds of thousands of distinct CDR3 sequences; 20% of them were found once. The ten biggest clones cover less than 9% of the sample. The sequencing input was blood, either unsorted or a sorted T cell fraction (not recorded which). These receptors originate from a male donor with ankylosing spondylitis or in good health (not recorded which).

A few counts support this clonotype. The J gene is TRBJ2-7, the V gene TRBV20-1, with D perhaps being TRBD1 or TRBD2 (5 bases each). The V and J ends lost 4 bases and 3 bases respectively, with 16 bases between them. Germline values: CDR1 DFQATT, CDR2 SNEGSKA (reference sequence). The CDR3 has 14 amino acids. The CDR3 DNA reads TGCAGTGCTAAGGGGACGGCTTTGGACTACGAGCAGTACGTC. Protein: CSAKGTALDYEQYV.

The chain recombines TRBV5-1 with TRBJ1-6, with D possibly being TRBD1 (5 bases). V dropped 2 bases and J dropped 7 bases, with 13 bases sitting between them. This CDR3 has 15 amino acids. Germline V gene lookup returns CDR1 SGHRS and CDR2 YFSETQ. The CDR3 region is CASSFAQGENSPLHF. The CDR3 DNA reads TGCGCCAGCAGCTTTGCCCAGGGTGAGAATTCACCCCTCCACTTT.

This clonotype was found many times. V is TRBV5-1 and J is TRBJ2-3, with 8 bases fitting TRBD1. The V and J ends lost 4 bases and 3 bases, in that order; junction bases with no gene match: 4. Germline V gives CDR1 SGHRS, CDR2 YFSETQ. This CDR3 is built from 14 residues. The CDR3 coding sequence is TGCGCCAGCAGCACCGGACAGGGAACAGATACGCAGTATTTT. It translates to CASSTGQGTDTQYF.

This clonotype was detected only a few times. The chain is built from TRBV29-1 and TRBJ2-5; D not certain. V lost 3 bases, J lost 5 bases, and 7 bases lay in between. The CDR3 loop spans 11 amino acids. Germline lookup yields CDR1 SQVTM and CDR2 ANQGSEA. The CDR3 DNA reads as TGCAGCGTTGAGATAGGGGAGACCCAGTACTTC. This translates into CSVEIGETQYF.

Ten or more counts support this clonotype. The J gene is TRBJ1-2, the V gene TRBV6-6; the D is unclear. The V and J ends lost 4 bases and 2 bases respectively, with 2 bases between them. The CDR3 runs 11 residues. Germline V gene lookup returns CDR1 MNHNY and CDR2 SVGAGI (reference sequence). The DNA of the CDR3 is TGTGCCAGCAGTTCGAACTATGGCTACACCTTC. Translation: CASSSNYGYTF.

The chain employs TRBV7-3 and TRBJ2-5; D may be TRBD2 (6 bases). Germline V lookup: CDR1 SGHTA, CDR2 FQGTGA. V was shortened by 5 bases and J by 3 bases, with 10 bases between the two germline ends. This CDR3 comprises 13 residues. The CDR3 DNA reads as TGTGCCAGCAGCCAACCGGGGGAAGAGACCCAGTACTTC. Amino acid sequence: CASSQPGEETQYF.

This clonotype occurred a few times. The chain combines TRBV6-2 or TRBV6-3 with TRBJ1-5; 10 nucleotides agree with TRBD1. The germline V gene encodes CDR1 MNHEY and CDR2 SVGEGT. The CDR3 consists of 17 residues. With V trimmed by 5 bases and J by 3 bases, 10 bases remained unmatched. Written as DNA, the CDR3 is TGTGCCAGCAGTCCGAGTCCGGGACAGGGGTCCAATCAGCCCCAGCATTTT. It specifies CASSPSPGQGSNQPQHF.

V gene TRBV3-1 combines with J gene TRBJ2-1; 12 positions match TRBD2. Unmatched junction bases numbered 18, after V lost 3 bases and J lost 0 bases. The CDR3 has 22 amino acids. Germline V lookup: CDR1 LGHDT, CDR2 YNNKEL (reference sequence). In DNA, the CDR3 is TGTGCCAGCAGCCACCGCTATACTAGCGGGGGGACAAAACTGAGCTCCTACAATGAGCAGTTCTTC. Translating it yields CASSHRYTSGGTKLSSYNEQFF.